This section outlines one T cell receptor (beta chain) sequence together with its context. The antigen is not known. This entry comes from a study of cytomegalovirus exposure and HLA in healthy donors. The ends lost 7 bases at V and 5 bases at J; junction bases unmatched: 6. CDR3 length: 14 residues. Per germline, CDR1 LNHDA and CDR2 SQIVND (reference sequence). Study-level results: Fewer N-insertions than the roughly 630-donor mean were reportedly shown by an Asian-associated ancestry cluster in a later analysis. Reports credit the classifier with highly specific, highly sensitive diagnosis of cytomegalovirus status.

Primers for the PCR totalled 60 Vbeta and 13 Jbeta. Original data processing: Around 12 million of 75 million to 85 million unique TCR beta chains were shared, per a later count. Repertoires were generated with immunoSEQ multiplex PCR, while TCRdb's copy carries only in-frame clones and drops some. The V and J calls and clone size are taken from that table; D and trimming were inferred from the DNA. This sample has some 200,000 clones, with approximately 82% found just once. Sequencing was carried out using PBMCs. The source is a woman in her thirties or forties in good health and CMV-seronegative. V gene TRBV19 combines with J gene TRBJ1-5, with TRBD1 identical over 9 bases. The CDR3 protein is CASTTGQGYQPQHF. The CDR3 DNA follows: TGTGCCAGTACGACGGGACAGGGTTATCAGCCCCAGCATTTT. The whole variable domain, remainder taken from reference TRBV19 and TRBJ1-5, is DGGITQSPKYLFRKEGQNVTLSCEQNLNHDAMYWYRQDPGQGLRLIYYSQIVNDFQKGDIAEGYSVSREKKESFPLTVTSAQKNPTAFYLCASTTGQGYQPQHFGDGTRLSIL.